This TCR beta chain originates from a study of cytomegalovirus exposure and HLA in healthy donors. Whole-study context: The same platform was used for the approximately 110 validation repertoires and the roughly 730 first-cohort repertoires, a later analysis reported.

Findings of the study overall: Among TCR beta chains, those listed as cytomegalovirus-associated numbered over 150. Among TCR sequences, most were rare, though some public TCRs appeared in many donors. The CMV antigen specificity of a few CMV-associated chains was confirmed through in vitro analysis.

The CDR3 sequence is 15 residues long. With 1 base clipped from V and 2 bases from J, the junction kept 5 bases outside the gene matches. CDR1 and CDR2 from the germline V gene are SGHNT and YYREEE (reference sequence). About this clone itself: Its antigen is unknown.

Profiling relied on immunoSEQ multiplex PCR, and the TCRdb table lists in-frame clones only, not all of them. The sample records about 130,000 clones, almost 85% being singletons. Sequences were obtained from PBMCs. The chain is built from TRBV5-4 and TRBJ1-1; 7 bases agree with TRBD1. This sequence originates from a man aged 25 to 40 in good health and CMV-seropositive. Written as DNA, the CDR3 is TGTGCCAGCAGCTTGCCCGGGACAGCTAACACTGAAGCTTTCTTT. Residues: CASSLPGTANTEAFF.